These T cell receptor beta chains were read from a single sample in a study of identical twins. TCRdb independently ran MiXCR on the 5' RACE reads; one entry per CDR3 protein. This table has more than 600,000 distinct CDR3 sequences, roughly 18% appearing once. The same specimen was also included in a second study, on T cells expressing NK-cell markers.

Sequences were obtained from PBMCs. The receptors stem from a woman under 30 in good health. Both conserved end residues are part of each CDR3. D genes are given only for firm matches. Size is stated for part of the rows, as once, few or many counts, or as a class when the clone is expanded.

size: NA; D: TRBD2; J: TRBJ2-7; V: TRBV7-2; DNA: TGTGCCAGCAGCTTAGGGAGCGGGAGGGGGCAGTACTTC; CDR3: CASSLGSGRGQYF
size: few; D: NA; J: TRBJ1-5; V: TRBV12-3/TRBV12-4; DNA: TGTGCCAGCAGTCTGGCGACGGCTTATCAGCCCCAGCATTTT; CDR3: CASSLATAYQPQHF
size: NA; D: TRBD2; J: TRBJ2-5; V: TRBV28; DNA: TGTGCCAGCAGTTTAATCCGAGCGGGGGGGGAGACCCAGTACTTC; CDR3: CASSLIRAGGETQYF
size: NA; D: TRBD2; J: TRBJ2-1; V: TRBV7-2; DNA: TGTGCCAGCAGCTTTTATAGGAAGCGGGAGGGCGATGAGCAGTTCTTC; CDR3: CASSFYRKREGDEQFF
size: NA; D: TRBD2; J: TRBJ2-1; V: TRBV9; DNA: TGTGCCAGCAGAGAATCGAAATTTAGCGGGGGGCGACTCTACAATGAGCAGTTCTTC; CDR3: CASRESKFSGGRLYNEQFF
size: few; D: NA; J: TRBJ2-7; V: TRBV20-1; DNA: TGCAGTGCCGGATCTTGGGGGGGCATAGGATACGAGCAGTACTTC; CDR3: CSAGSWGGIGYEQYF
size: NA; D: TRBD1; J: TRBJ2-2; V: TRBV7-2; DNA: TGTGCCAGCAGCTCCGGACAGGGGATAACCGGGGAGCTGTTTTTT; CDR3: CASSSGQGITGELFF
size: NA; D: NA; J: TRBJ2-1; V: TRBV5-1; DNA: TGCGCCAGCAGCTTTCCGACCGGGACCGTGGGCGCTGGTGAGCAGTTCTTC; CDR3: CASSFPTGTVGAGEQFF
size: NA; D: NA; J: TRBJ2-5; V: TRBV5-1; DNA: TGCGCCAGCCTAGCAACAGGGAAGGAGACCCAGTACTTC; CDR3: CASLATGKETQYF
size: NA; D: TRBD2; J: TRBJ2-3; V: TRBV9; DNA: TGTGCCAGCAGCCCCTCCGGACTAGCTGGCGCAGATACGCAGTATTTT; CDR3: CASSPSGLAGADTQYF
size: NA; D: TRBD1; J: TRBJ1-1; V: TRBV6-2/TRBV6-3; DNA: TGTGCCACCCGGGACAGGGGAAACACTGAAGCTTTCTTT; CDR3: CATRDRGNTEAFF
size: NA; D: TRBD1; J: TRBJ2-7; V: TRBV7-2; DNA: TGTGCCAGCAGCTTTGGGACAGGGGACGAGCAGTACTTC; CDR3: CASSFGTGDEQYF
size: NA; D: NA; J: TRBJ2-1; V: TRBV4-3; DNA: TGCGCCAGCAGCCAAGTCGCCACTCCCTCCTACAATGAGCAGTTCTTC; CDR3: CASSQVATPSYNEQFF
size: many; D: TRBD1; J: TRBJ2-1; V: TRBV10-3; DNA: TGTGCCATCAACCTCGGGACAGGGGGCAAGGATGAGCAGTTCTTC; CDR3: CAINLGTGGKDEQFF
size: few; D: TRBD1; J: TRBJ2-5; V: TRBV2; DNA: TGTGCCATCGAGGGACAGGGCCGGGAGACCCAGTACTTC; CDR3: CAIEGQGRETQYF
size: many; D: TRBD1; J: TRBJ1-5; V: TRBV6-1; DNA: TGTGCCAGCAGCCTGACAGGGCTCAATCAGCCCCAGCATTTT; CDR3: CASSLTGLNQPQHF
size: few; D: NA; J: TRBJ2-7; V: TRBV12-3/TRBV12-4; DNA: TGTGCCAGCAGTTTTATGGGGGCCTCCTACGAGCAGTACTTC; CDR3: CASSFMGASYEQYF
size: few; D: NA; J: TRBJ1-2; V: TRBV9; DNA: TGTGCCAGCAGCGTAGGGGGCAATGGCTACACCTTC; CDR3: CASSVGGNGYTF
size: NA; D: NA; J: TRBJ1-1; V: TRBV12-3/TRBV12-4; DNA: TGTGCCAGCAGTTTAGGCCTAGGGCGAGCTTTCTTT; CDR3: CASSLGLGRAFF
size: NA; D: TRBD2; J: TRBJ2-3; V: TRBV4-2; DNA: TGTGCCAGCAGCCAAGCGGGAGGGCCCGCAGATACGCAGTATTTT; CDR3: CASSQAGGPADTQYF
size: NA; D: TRBD2; J: TRBJ2-5; V: TRBV6-1; DNA: TGTGCCAGCAGCTGGGGACTAGCGGGGTTCCAAGAGACCCAGTACTTC; CDR3: CASSWGLAGFQETQYF
size: NA; D: TRBD1; J: TRBJ2-5; V: TRBV6-1; DNA: TGTGCCAGCAGTGAAGGGACGACCCCGACAGGGGGTGGAGAGACCCAGTACTTC; CDR3: CASSEGTTPTGGGETQYF
size: few; D: NA; J: TRBJ1-1; V: TRBV20-1; DNA: TGCAGTGCTAGGGGAGGGGTCGGGACTGAAGCTTTCTTT; CDR3: CSARGGVGTEAFF
size: few; D: NA; J: TRBJ2-4; V: TRBV9; DNA: TGTGCCAGCAGCGTAGGGACTGAGAAAAACATTCAGTACTTC; CDR3: CASSVGTEKNIQYF
size: few; D: NA; J: TRBJ2-7; V: TRBV11-2; DNA: TGTGCCAGCAGCTTAGGTTGGCAGACTTACGAGCAGTACTTC; CDR3: CASSLGWQTYEQYF
size: NA; D: NA; J: TRBJ2-5; V: TRBV7-9; DNA: TGTGCCAGCAGCTTAAAGTTGCCCCAAGAGACCCAGTACTTC; CDR3: CASSLKLPQETQYF
size: few; D: TRBD1; J: TRBJ2-1; V: TRBV7-9; DNA: TGTGCCAGCAGCTTAACAGGGGCCGTGGACAATGAGCAGTTCTTC; CDR3: CASSLTGAVDNEQFF
size: NA; D: NA; J: TRBJ2-1; V: TRBV20-1; DNA: TGCAGTGCTAGAGATTCGGGGATCTCGTACAATGAGCAGTTCTTC; CDR3: CSARDSGISYNEQFF
size: few; D: TRBD1; J: TRBJ1-6; V: TRBV20-1; DNA: TGCAGTGCTAGAGAGGTGGGAACAGGGGTTGTCTATAATTCACCCCTCCACTTT; CDR3: CSAREVGTGVVYNSPLHF
size: NA; D: NA; J: TRBJ1-6; V: TRBV7-9; DNA: TGTGCCAGCAGCTCGGAGGCAGGGGTGTATAATTCACCCCTCCACTTT; CDR3: CASSSEAGVYNSPLHF
size: few; D: NA; J: TRBJ2-1; V: TRBV6-1; DNA: TGTGCCAGCAGCTCAGGGGCGACGAACAATGAGCAGTTCTTC; CDR3: CASSSGATNNEQFF
size: NA; D: NA; J: TRBJ1-4; V: TRBV6-1; DNA: TGTGCCAGCAGTACAGGGACACTCGCAACTAATGAAAAACTGTTTTTT; CDR3: CASSTGTLATNEKLFF
size: NA; D: NA; J: TRBJ1-5; V: TRBV20-1; DNA: TGCAGTGCTAATCGCAGAAAAAGCAATCAGCCCCAGCATTTT; CDR3: CSANRRKSNQPQHF
size: NA; D: TRBD1; J: TRBJ2-7; V: TRBV7-9; DNA: TGTGCCAGCAGCTCACCTCTGACAGGGACCTACGAGCAGTACTTC; CDR3: CASSSPLTGTYEQYF
size: few; D: NA; J: TRBJ1-1; V: TRBV5-5; DNA: TGTGCCAGCAGCATACTCGCAGCGTTGGGCACTGAAGCTTTCTTT; CDR3: CASSILAALGTEAFF
size: few; D: NA; J: TRBJ2-2; V: TRBV10-3; DNA: TGTGCCATCAGCCCCCCTCATGGGACCGGGGAGCTGTTTTTT; CDR3: CAISPPHGTGELFF
size: few; D: NA; J: TRBJ2-7; V: TRBV5-8; DNA: TGTGCCAGCACCCACTTCAAAGGCGAGCAGTACTTC; CDR3: CASTHFKGEQYF
size: NA; D: NA; J: TRBJ1-6; V: TRBV20-1; DNA: TGCAGTGCTAGAGAAACAAGCTATAATTCACCCCTCCACTTT; CDR3: CSARETSYNSPLHF
size: many; D: NA; J: TRBJ2-7; V: TRBV12-3/TRBV12-4; DNA: TGTGCCAGCAGTTTAAATCCCTCCACCCACGAGCAGTACTTC; CDR3: CASSLNPSTHEQYF
size: NA; D: TRBD2; J: TRBJ2-3; V: TRBV5-5; DNA: TGTGCCAGCAGCTTGGTCCCCGGACTAGCGGCAGATACGCAGTATTTT; CDR3: CASSLVPGLAADTQYF
size: few; D: NA; J: TRBJ2-1; V: TRBV7-2; DNA: TGTGCCAGCAGCTTATTACTCGGTACCCATTACAATGAGCAGTTCTTC; CDR3: CASSLLLGTHYNEQFF
size: few; D: NA; J: TRBJ2-3; V: TRBV6-4; DNA: TGTGCCAGCAGTGACGAGGGTTCAGCGCAGTATTTT; CDR3: CASSDEGSAQYF
size: NA; D: NA; J: TRBJ2-5; V: TRBV29-1; DNA: TGCAGCGCCAGCTCGGGAGCTGAGACCCAGTACTTC; CDR3: CSASSGAETQYF
size: few; D: NA; J: TRBJ2-3; V: TRBV15; DNA: TGTGCCACCAGCAGAGATCTGGGTCCAGATACGCAGTATTTT; CDR3: CATSRDLGPDTQYF
size: NA; D: NA; J: TRBJ2-6; V: TRBV5-1; DNA: TGCGCCAGCACCGCCCTGACCGTCAGCTCTGGGGCCAACGTCCTGACTTTC; CDR3: CASTALTVSSGANVLTF
size: NA; D: NA; J: TRBJ1-1; V: TRBV3-1; DNA: TGTGCCAGCAGTAAACAGGGAGGGAGCACTGAAGCTTTCTTT; CDR3: CASSKQGGSTEAFF
size: many; D: TRBD2; J: TRBJ2-3; V: TRBV20-1; DNA: TGCAGTGCTAAACTAGCGGGAGTGGATACGCAGTATTTT; CDR3: CSAKLAGVDTQYF
size: few; D: NA; J: TRBJ1-4; V: TRBV7-9; DNA: TGTGCCAGCAGCCTCGATTCGGGGGCGACTAATGAAAAACTGTTTTTT; CDR3: CASSLDSGATNEKLFF
size: few; D: TRBD2; J: TRBJ2-1; V: TRBV11-2; DNA: TGTGCCAGCAGCCCGTCGCTAGCGGGAGGAATGGGTGAGCAGTTCTTC; CDR3: CASSPSLAGGMGEQFF
size: NA; D: NA; J: TRBJ2-3; V: TRBV15; DNA: TGTGCCACCAGCAGTCTAGGAGATACGCAGTATTTT; CDR3: CATSSLGDTQYF
size: NA; D: NA; J: TRBJ2-1; V: TRBV27; DNA: TGTGCCAGCAGTTTATTGAGGGGTGGGTTGTTCTTC; CDR3: CASSLLRGGLFF
size: many; D: TRBD2; J: TRBJ2-3; V: TRBV12-3/TRBV12-4; DNA: TGTGCCAGCAGGCGGAGGCCGGGAGGAACGCAGTATTTT; CDR3: CASRRRPGGTQYF
size: few; D: NA; J: TRBJ1-1; V: TRBV6-5; DNA: TGTGCCAGCAGTAACGGAGGGTGGACTGAAGCTTTCTTT; CDR3: CASSNGGWTEAFF
size: few; D: NA; J: TRBJ2-6; V: TRBV4-2; DNA: TGTGCCAGCAGCCAAGCCGACTCTGGGGCCAACGTCCTGACTTTC; CDR3: CASSQADSGANVLTF